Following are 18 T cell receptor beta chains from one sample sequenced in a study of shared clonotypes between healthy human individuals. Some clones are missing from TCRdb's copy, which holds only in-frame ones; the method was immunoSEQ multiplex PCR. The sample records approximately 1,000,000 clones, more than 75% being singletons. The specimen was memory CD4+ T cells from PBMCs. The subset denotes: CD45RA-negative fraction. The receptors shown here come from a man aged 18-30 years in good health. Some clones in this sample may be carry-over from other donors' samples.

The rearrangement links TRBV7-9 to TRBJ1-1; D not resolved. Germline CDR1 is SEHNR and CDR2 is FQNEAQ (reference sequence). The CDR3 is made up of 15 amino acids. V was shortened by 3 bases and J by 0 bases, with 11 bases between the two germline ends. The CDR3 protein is CASSFGRLMNTEAFF. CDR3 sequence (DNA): TGTGCCAGCAGCTTCGGGAGACTCATGAACACTGAAGCTTTCTTT. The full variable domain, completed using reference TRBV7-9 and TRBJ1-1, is DTGVSQNPRHKITKRGQNVTFRCDPISEHNRLYWYRQTLGQGPEFLTYFQNEAQLEKSRLLSDRFSAERPKGSFSTLEIQRTEQGDSAMYLCASSFGRLMNTEAFFGQGTRLTVV.

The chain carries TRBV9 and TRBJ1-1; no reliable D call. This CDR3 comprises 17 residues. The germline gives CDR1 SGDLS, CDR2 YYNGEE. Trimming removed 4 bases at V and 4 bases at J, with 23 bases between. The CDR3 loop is CASSPPYGEREGTEAFF. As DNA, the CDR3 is TGTGCCAGCAGCCCCCCTTATGGGGAAAGGGAGGGCACTGAAGCTTTCTTT.

The CDR3 bases are TGCGCCAGCAGCCCCCAGGGTGGCGTGAACACTGAAGCTTTCTTT. Translated, it gives CASSPQGGVNTEAFF. This chain links TRBV4-1 with TRBJ1-1; D is perhaps TRBD1 (5 bases). CDR1 MGHRA and CDR2 YSYEKL come from the germline V gene. The CDR3 runs 15 residues. The V gene lost 4 bases and the J gene lost 0 bases, with 12 bases spanning the gap.

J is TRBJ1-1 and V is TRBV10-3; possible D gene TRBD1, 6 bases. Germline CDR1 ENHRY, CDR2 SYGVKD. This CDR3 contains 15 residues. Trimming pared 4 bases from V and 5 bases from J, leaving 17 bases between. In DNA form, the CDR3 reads TGTGCCATCAGTGTATCTACAGGGAGAGGTACTGAAGCTTTCTTT. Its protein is CAISVSTGRGTEAFF.

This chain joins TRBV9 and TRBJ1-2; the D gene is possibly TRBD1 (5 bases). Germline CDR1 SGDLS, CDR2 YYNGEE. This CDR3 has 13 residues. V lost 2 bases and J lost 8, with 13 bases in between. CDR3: CASSVGPYGGYTF. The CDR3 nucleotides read TGTGCCAGCAGCGTGGGGCCATACGGGGGCTACACCTTC. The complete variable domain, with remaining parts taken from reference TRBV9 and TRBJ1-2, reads DSGVTQTPKHLITATGQRVTLRCSPRSGDLSVYWYQQSLDQGLQFLIQYYNGEERAKGNILERFSAQQFPDLHSELNLSSLELGDSALYFCASSVGPYGGYTFGSGTRLTVV.

CDR3 residues: CASSLDDRSWGYTF. Here the CDR3 DNA reads TGTGCCAGCAGCTTAGACGACAGGTCGTGGGGCTACACCTTC. This rearrangement joins TRBV7-9 to TRBJ1-2, with D perhaps matching TRBD1 (6 bases). The germline V gene has CDR1 SEHNR and CDR2 FQNEAQ (reference sequence). This CDR3 comprises 14 residues. Deletions cut 1 base from V and 8 bases from J, with 14 bases between.

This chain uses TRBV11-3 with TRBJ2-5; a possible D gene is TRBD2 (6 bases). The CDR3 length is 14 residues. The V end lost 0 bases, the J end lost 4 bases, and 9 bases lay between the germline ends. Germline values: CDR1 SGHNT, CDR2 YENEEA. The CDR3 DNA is TGTGCCAGCAGCTTAGATGGGGGAGGAGAGACCCAGTACTTC. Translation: CASSLDGGGETQYF.

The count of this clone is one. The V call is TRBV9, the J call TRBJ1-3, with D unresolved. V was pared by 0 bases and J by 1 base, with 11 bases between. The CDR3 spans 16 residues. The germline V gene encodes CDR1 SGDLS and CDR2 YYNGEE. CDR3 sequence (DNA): TGTGCCAGCAGCGTAGGGTCAGCTCTTTCTGGAAACACCATATATTTT. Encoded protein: CASSVGSALSGNTIYF.

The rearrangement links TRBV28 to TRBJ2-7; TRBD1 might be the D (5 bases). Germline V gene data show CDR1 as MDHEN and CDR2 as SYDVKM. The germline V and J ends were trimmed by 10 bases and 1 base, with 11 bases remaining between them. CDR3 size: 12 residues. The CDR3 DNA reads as TGTGCCACTTCCAGGGCGTCCTACGAGCAGTACTTC. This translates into CATSRASYEQYF. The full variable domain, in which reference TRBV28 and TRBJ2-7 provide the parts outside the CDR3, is DVKVTQSSRYLVKRTGEKVFLECVQDMDHENMFWYRQDPGLGLRLIYFSYDVKMKEKGDIPEGYSVSREKKERFSLILESASTNQTSMYLCATSRASYEQYFGPGTRLTVT.

The CDR3 sequence: CASSRGQEREQYF. CDR3 nucleotide sequence: TGTGCCAGCAGTCGGGGACAGGAGCGCGAGCAGTACTTC. The genes are TRBV6-6 and TRBJ2-7; 8 nucleotides match TRBD1. The V and J ends lost 5 bases and 6 bases, in that order; junction bases with no gene match: 6. Germline V gives CDR1 MNHNY, CDR2 SVGAGI (reference sequence). CDR3 size: 13 residues.

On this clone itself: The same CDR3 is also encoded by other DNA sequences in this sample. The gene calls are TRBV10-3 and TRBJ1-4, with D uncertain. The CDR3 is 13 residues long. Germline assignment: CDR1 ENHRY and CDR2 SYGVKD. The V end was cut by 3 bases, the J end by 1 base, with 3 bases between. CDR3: CAISEVTNEKLFF. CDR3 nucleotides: TGTGCCATCAGTGAAGTAACTAATGAAAAACTGTTTTTT.

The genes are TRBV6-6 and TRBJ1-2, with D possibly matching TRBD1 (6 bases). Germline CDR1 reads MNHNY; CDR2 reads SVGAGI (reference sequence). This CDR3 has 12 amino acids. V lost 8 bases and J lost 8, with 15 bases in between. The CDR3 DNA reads TGTGCCAGCTCCCCGTCGACAGGAGGCTACACCTTC. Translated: CASSPSTGGYTF.

The CDR3 coding sequence is TGTGCCAGCAGCTCCGCGGGGGACTATGGCTACACCTTC. It yields the protein CASSSAGDYGYTF. The gene calls are TRBV11-2 and TRBJ1-2; possible D gene TRBD1, 5 bases. V was cut by 4 bases and J by 3 bases, with 9 bases left in between. The CDR3 consists of 13 residues. The germline V gene has CDR1 SGHAT and CDR2 FQNNGV.

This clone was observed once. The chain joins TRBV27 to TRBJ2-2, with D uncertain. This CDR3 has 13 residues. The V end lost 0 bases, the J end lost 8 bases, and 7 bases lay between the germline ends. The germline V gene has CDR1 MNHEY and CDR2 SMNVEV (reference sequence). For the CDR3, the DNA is TGTGCCAGCAGTTTATCGTGGCGGGGGGAGCTGTTTTTT. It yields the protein CASSLSWRGELFF.

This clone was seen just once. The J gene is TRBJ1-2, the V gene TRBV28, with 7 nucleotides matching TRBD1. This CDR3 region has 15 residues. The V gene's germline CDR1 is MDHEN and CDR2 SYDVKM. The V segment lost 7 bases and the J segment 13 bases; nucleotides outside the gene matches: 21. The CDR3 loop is CASNLWAQGPTSPTF. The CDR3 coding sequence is TGTGCCAGCAATCTCTGGGCACAGGGGCCGACATCTCCCACCTTC.

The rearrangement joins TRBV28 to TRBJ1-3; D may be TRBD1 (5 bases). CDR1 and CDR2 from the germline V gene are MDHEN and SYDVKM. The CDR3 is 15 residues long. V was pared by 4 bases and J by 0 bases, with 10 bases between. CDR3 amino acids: CASSSTGGSGNTIYF. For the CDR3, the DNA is TGTGCCAGCAGTTCGACTGGGGGCTCTGGAAACACCATATATTTT.

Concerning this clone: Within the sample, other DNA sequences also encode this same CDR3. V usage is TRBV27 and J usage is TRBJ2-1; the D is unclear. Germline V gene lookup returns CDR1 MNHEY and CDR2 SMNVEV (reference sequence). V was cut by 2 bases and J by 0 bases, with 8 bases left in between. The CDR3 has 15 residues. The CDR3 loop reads CASSLTSGSYNEQFF. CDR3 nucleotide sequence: TGTGCCAGCAGTTTAACCTCGGGCTCCTACAATGAGCAGTTCTTC.

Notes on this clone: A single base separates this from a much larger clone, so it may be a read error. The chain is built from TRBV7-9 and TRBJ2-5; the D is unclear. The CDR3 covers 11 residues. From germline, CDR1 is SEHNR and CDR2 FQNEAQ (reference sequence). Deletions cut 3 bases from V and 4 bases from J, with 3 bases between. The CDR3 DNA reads TGTGCCAGCAGCTTTTTAGAGACCCAGTACTTC. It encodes CASSFLETQYF.